These 15 T cell receptor beta chains originate from one sample sequenced in a study of blood T cell repertoires in COVID-19 (TCRdb year 2020). Library generation was performed with the immunoSEQ multiplex PCR assay. TCRdb re-hosts the immuneACCESS table, in-frame sequences only. Its copies lack some clones; in the studies checked, an unresolved V gene accounts for under half of them, and the cause for the rest is not known. The table for this sample lists some 180,000 clones; 85% of them were counted only once. The ten largest clonotypes hold more than 5.5% of the sample. Sequences were obtained from PBMCs or T cells enriched from blood (not recorded which). These receptors were taken from a man aged 35 to 55 who had recovered from COVID-19.

This chain connects TRBV24-1 to TRBJ1-2; the match to TRBD1 covers 9 bases. From germline, CDR1 is KGHDR and CDR2 SFDVKD. V lost 0 bases to trimming and J lost 4 bases; unmatched junction nucleotides: 5. CDR3 length: 16 amino acids. CDR3 sequence (DNA): TGTGCCACCAGTGATTTGCGGCCGGGACAGGGCTATGGCTACACCTTC. Amino acids: CATSDLRPGQGYGYTF.

This chain uses TRBV2 with TRBJ2-3; D perhaps matches TRBD1 (5 bases). Per germline, CDR1 SNHLY and CDR2 FYNNEI. This CDR3 spans 16 amino acids. Trimming pared 2 bases from V and 5 bases from J, leaving 17 bases between. The CDR3 DNA reads as TGTGCCAGCAGTGAATTTCGCTACAAGGGGATAGATACGCAGTATTTT. Amino acid sequence: CASSEFRYKGIDTQYF.

CDR3 sequence reads: CASGETQGSNTEAFF. CDR3 nucleotides: TGTGCCAGCGGAGAAACGCAGGGGAGTAACACTGAAGCTTTCTTT. The chain combines TRBV18 with TRBJ1-1; maybe TRBD1 (6 bases). CDR3 length equals 15 residues. Germline V gene sequence: CDR1 KGHSH, CDR2 LQKENI. Trimming shortened V by 8 bases and J by 2 bases, and 18 bases separated the two germline ends.

The chain recombines TRBV19 with TRBJ2-2; D is perhaps TRBD2 (6 bases). The CDR3 is made up of 13 amino acids. The germline gives CDR1 LNHDA, CDR2 SQIVND (reference sequence). Trimming removed 7 bases from V and 3 bases from J, with 9 bases in between. CDR3 in DNA: TGTGCCAGTATAGGAGGGTACACCGGGGAGCTGTTTTTT. It translates to CASIGGYTGELFF. The full variable domain, its missing parts supplied by reference TRBV19 and TRBJ2-2, is DGGITQSPKYLFRKEGQNVTLSCEQNLNHDAMYWYRQDPGQGLRLIYYSQIVNDFQKGDIAEGYSVSREKKESFPLTVTSAQKNPTAFYLCASIGGYTGELFFGEGSRLTVL.

This sequence joins TRBV2 and TRBJ1-3; D is uncertain. V shed 7 bases and J shed 0 bases, with 10 bases lying between them. There are 14 residues in the CDR3. The germline CDR1 and CDR2 sequences are SNHLY and FYNNEI. In nucleotides, the CDR3 is TGTGCCAGCAAGGGAGACGACTCTGGAAACACCATATATTTT. This sequence encodes CASKGDDSGNTIYF.

This chain links TRBV27 with TRBJ1-3, with 7 positions matching TRBD1. The V and J ends lost 2 bases and 4 bases, in that order; junction bases with no gene match: 5. Germline assignment: CDR1 MNHEY and CDR2 SMNVEV (reference sequence). The CDR3 consists of 15 residues. The CDR3 loop reads CASSLQGQRGNTIYF. As DNA, the CDR3 is TGTGCCAGCAGTTTACAGGGACAGAGAGGAAACACCATATATTTT.

The chain links TRBV10-1 to TRBJ2-7; 12 bases are shared with TRBD2. The CDR3 spans 17 residues. The V segment lost 4 bases and the J segment 3 bases; nucleotides outside the gene matches: 10. Germline assignment: CDR1 WNHNN and CDR2 SYGVQD (reference sequence). CDR3 loop: CASSGSTSGGPVYEQYF. The CDR3 coding sequence is TGCGCCAGCAGTGGGTCGACTAGCGGGGGCCCGGTCTACGAGCAGTACTTC.

This clone was picked up one time. This chain links TRBV6-5 with TRBJ1-1; D remains unclear. The CDR3 loop spans 14 amino acids. Per the germline V gene, CDR1 is MNHEY and CDR2 is SVGAGI. V gave up 0 bases and J gave up 1 base, with 6 bases separating them. CDR3 region: CASSYSGRNTEAFF. CDR3 sequence (DNA): TGTGCCAGCAGTTACTCAGGGAGGAACACTGAAGCTTTCTTT.

The chain couples TRBV10-3 to TRBJ2-5, with D unclear. The CDR3 totals 14 residues. Per germline, CDR1 ENHRY and CDR2 SYGVKD. Trimming cost V 6 bases and J 2 bases, with 13 bases left between them. The CDR3 protein is CAIRPSAGQETQYF. CDR3 DNA: TGTGCCATCAGGCCCTCGGCAGGACAAGAGACCCAGTACTTC.

This chain uses TRBV7-9 with TRBJ1-1, with TRBD1 as a possible D gene (6 bases). CDR1 and CDR2 from the germline V gene are SEHNR and FQNEAQ (reference sequence). The CDR3 is made up of 14 amino acids. The ends were cut back, 3 bases at V and 6 bases at J, with 14 bases in the middle. The CDR3 is CASSFKQGAPEAFF. CDR3 nucleotides: TGTGCCAGCAGCTTTAAACAGGGAGCCCCTGAAGCTTTCTTT.

The chain has TRBV6-5 and TRBJ1-1; 9 bases are a match to TRBD1. Trimming took 6 bases from V and 1 from J; bases not matched to a gene: 3. CDR1 and CDR2 from the germline V gene are MNHEY and SVGAGI. The CDR3 totals 14 residues. The CDR3 DNA sequence: TGTGCCAGCAGGGGGACAGGGACGAACACTGAAGCTTTCTTT. It translates to CASRGTGTNTEAFF.

In this sample, this clone turned up a few times. The chain carries TRBV7-8 and TRBJ2-7, with D perhaps TRBD2 (7 bases). Germline CDR1 and CDR2: SGHVS and FQNEAQ. CDR3 length: 16 residues. Trimming left V 5 bases short and J 3 bases short, with 20 bases between. CDR3 loop: CASSLGQGPGGYEQYF. The DNA of the CDR3 is TGTGCCAGCAGCCTCGGGCAGGGGCCGGGGGGCTACGAGCAGTACTTC.

This clone turned up a few times. The chain is built from TRBV5-1 and TRBJ1-6; TRBD1 agrees at 10 bases. V dropped 4 bases and J dropped 0; count of bases not matched to a gene: 4. The CDR3 totals 17 residues. Germline V gene sequence: CDR1 SGHRS, CDR2 YFSETQ. The DNA of the CDR3 is TGCGCCAGCAGCCCGGGACAGGGGAGCTCCTATAATTCACCCCTCCACTTT. Translated, it gives CASSPGQGSSYNSPLHF.

The chain links TRBV6-1 to TRBJ1-2; D remains unclear. CDR1 MNHNS and CDR2 SASEGT come from the germline V gene. This CDR3 has 12 amino acids. With 0 bases removed from V and 5 bases from J, the gap between germline ends came to 4 bases. CDR3 loop: CASSEARYGYTF. In DNA form, the CDR3 reads TGTGCCAGCAGTGAAGCGAGGTATGGCTACACCTTC.

Here the CDR3 reads CASSGARTSGPGTQYF. CDR3 DNA: TGTGCCAGCAGCGGGGCCCGGACTAGCGGTCCCGGTACGCAGTATTTT. This chain connects TRBV5-4 to TRBJ2-3; 10 bases are a match to TRBD2. Germline values: CDR1 SGHNT, CDR2 YYREEE (reference sequence). V was clipped by 4 bases and J by 8 bases; unmatched bases: 13. The CDR3 has 16 amino acids.